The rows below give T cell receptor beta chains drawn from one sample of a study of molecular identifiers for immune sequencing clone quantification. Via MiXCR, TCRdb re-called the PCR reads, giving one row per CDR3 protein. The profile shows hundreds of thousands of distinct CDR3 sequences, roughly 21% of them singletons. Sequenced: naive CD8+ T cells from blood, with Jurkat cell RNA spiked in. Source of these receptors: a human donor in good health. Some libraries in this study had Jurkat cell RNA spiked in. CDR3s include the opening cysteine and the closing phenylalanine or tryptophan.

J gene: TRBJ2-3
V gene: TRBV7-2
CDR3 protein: CASSLARGGLKLSLEYF

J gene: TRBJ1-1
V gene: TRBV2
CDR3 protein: CASSVGRTTEAFF

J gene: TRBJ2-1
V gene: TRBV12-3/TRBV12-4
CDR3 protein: CASSIREGAYNEQFF

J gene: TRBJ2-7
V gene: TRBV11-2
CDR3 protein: CASSPPSTYEQYF

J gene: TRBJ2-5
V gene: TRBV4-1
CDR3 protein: CASSQDRGGQEAQYF

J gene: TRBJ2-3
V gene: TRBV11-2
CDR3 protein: CASSFPTSRQGEDTDTQYF

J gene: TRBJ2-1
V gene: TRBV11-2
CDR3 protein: CASSRTSGTYNEQFF

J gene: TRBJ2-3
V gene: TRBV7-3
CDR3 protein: CASSPLAGDSTDTQYF

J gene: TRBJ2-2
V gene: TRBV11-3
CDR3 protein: CASSLGGQGGPGELFF

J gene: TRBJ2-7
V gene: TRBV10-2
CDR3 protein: CASSESGGADEQYF

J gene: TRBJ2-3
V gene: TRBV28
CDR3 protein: CASSALTSWTDTQYF

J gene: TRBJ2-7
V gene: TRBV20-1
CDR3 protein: CSARDFSRQGTYEQYF

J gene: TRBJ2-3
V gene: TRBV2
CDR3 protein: CASRPGLRDTQYF

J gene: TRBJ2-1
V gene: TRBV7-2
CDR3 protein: CASSLVSGAPGYNEQFF

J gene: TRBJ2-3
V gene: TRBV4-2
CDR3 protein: CASSQRDTNPADTQYF

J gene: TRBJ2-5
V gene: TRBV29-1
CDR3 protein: CSVESGGGRETQYF

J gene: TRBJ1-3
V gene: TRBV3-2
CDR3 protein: CASSQKRAGGPPGNTIYF

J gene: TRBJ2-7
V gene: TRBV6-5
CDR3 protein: CASSYSLMSGEQYF

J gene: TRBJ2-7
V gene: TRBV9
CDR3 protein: CASSGQTGQPTYEQYF

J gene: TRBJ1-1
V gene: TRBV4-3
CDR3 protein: CASSQDAGKMTEAFF

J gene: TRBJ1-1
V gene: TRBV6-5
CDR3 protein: CASSRVLNTEAFF

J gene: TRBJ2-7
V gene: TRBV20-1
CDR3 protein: CSAREYNRGPYEQYF

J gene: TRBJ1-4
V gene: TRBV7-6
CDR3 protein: CASSSRASQPNEKLFF

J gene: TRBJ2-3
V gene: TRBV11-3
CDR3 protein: CASSLGDSGTDTQYF

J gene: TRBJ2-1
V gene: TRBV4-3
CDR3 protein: CASSQGPSSYNEQFF

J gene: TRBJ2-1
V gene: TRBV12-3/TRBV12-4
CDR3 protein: CASSLEQGVSYNEQFF

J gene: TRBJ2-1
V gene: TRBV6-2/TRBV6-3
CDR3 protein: CASSYSRGEQFF

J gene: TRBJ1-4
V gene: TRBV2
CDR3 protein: CASSNRQGEKLFF

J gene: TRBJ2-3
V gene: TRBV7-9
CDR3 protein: CATPGAGYTDTQYF

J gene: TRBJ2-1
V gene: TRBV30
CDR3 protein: CAWSVLASSYNEQFF

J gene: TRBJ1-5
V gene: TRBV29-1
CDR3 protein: CSVESGNSNQPQHF

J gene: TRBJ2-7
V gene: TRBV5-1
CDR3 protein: CASSSTGEGRGEQYF

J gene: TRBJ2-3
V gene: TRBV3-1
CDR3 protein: CASSQGTRESTDTQYF

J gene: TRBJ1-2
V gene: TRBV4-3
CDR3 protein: CASSQVVFSNYGYTF

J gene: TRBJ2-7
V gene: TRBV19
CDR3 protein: CASSATSGGAGEQYF

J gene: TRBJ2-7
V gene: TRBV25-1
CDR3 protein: CASTTEGQGQPRGYEQYF

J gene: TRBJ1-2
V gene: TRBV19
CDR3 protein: CASQQGAEGYTF

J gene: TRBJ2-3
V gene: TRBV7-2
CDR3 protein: CASSSSLQLAGGPGRTQYF

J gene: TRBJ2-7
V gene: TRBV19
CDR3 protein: CASSNPTPSYEQYF

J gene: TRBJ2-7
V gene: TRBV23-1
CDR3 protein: CASRRGDIPGDEQYF

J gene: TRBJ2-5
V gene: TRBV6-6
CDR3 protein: CASCEGIGETQYF

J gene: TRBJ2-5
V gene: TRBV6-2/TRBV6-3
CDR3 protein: CASTHLQPAGGPIRETQYF

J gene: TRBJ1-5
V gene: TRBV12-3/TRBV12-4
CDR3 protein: CASSRDRGNNQPQHF

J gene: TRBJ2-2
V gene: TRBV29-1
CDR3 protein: CSVEGTVANTGELFF

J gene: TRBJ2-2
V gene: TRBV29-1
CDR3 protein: CSVWDGNTGELFF

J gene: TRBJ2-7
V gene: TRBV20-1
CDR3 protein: CSARDRDGYYEQYF

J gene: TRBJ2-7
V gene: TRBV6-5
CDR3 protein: CALGDPGYEQYF

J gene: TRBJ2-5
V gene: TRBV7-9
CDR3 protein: CASNPPSEWGFGETQYF